This T cell receptor (beta chain) was found in a study of blood T cell repertoires in COVID-19. A word on this clone: The junction departs from germline at one end; a sequencing error may be responsible.

Participants were aged about 18 to 90 years, lived in 24 US areas, and enrolled virtually. Cohort placement rested on clinical history that participants reported themselves. Looked up from germline, CDR1 is LGHDT and CDR2 is YNNKEL (reference sequence). The CDR3 totals 14 residues. In the authors' methods: Counts of nucleated cells, estimated from reference gene primer amplification, were obtained. Clones were read by immunoSEQ multiplex PCR, and TCRdb kept only the in-frame ones, dropping some. V and J calls and clone size are as listed in that table; D and trimming were resolved from the DNA. There are hundreds of thousands of clones in the sample; about 89% occur only once, and roughly a tenth lies in the top ten.

The source material was PBMCs or T cells enriched from blood (not recorded which). The sequence was collected from a middle-aged woman who had recovered from COVID-19. This rearrangement joins TRBV3-1 (or the pseudogene TRBV3-2) to TRBJ1-2; D call uncertain. DNA for the CDR3: TGTGCCAGCAGCCATCCTCCGGGTAACCATGGCTACACCTTC. Translation gives CASSHPPGNHGYTF.